What follows describes a single TCR beta chain. The CDR3 is 15 residues long. V was pared by 0 bases and J by 3 bases, with 5 bases of the junction left unmatched. The germline gives CDR1 SEHNR, CDR2 FQNEAQ (reference sequence). Authors' methods: Reference gene primers were amplified, and this amplification served to estimate nucleated cell counts. Sequenced by immunoSEQ multiplex PCR; TCRdb stores in-frame clones only, minus some. V and J calls and clone size are those listed in that table; D and trimming were worked out from the DNA. In the table there are under 35,000 clones, about 87% of which are singletons. The sample originates from a study of blood T cell repertoires in COVID-19. At the level of the study: Donors in the United States, Italy and Spain gave samples during acute or convalescent COVID-19. PBMCs, B-cell-depleted T cells, or T cells were the source of the cDNA or gDNA that made up the material.

The rearrangement joins TRBV7-9 to TRBJ2-7; 7 bases fit TRBD1. The sequencing sample was made of peripheral blood. The clonotype originates from a man between 60 and 70 years old with active COVID-19. This CDR3 reads CASSLAGQEDYEQYF. DNA for the CDR3: TGTGCCAGCAGCTTAGCAGGACAGGAGGACTACGAGCAGTACTTC.